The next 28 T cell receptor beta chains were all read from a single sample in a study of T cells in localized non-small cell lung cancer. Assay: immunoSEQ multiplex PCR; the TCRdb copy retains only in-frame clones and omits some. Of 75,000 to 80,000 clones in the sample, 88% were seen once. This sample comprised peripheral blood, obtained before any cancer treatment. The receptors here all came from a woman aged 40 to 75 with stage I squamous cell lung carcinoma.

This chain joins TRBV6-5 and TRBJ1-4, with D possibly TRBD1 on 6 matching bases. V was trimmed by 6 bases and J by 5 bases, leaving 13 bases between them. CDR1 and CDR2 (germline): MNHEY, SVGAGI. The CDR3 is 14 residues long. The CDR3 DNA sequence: TGTGCCAGCAGGGCACAGGGTAAGAATGAAAAACTGTTTTTT. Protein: CASRAQGKNEKLFF.

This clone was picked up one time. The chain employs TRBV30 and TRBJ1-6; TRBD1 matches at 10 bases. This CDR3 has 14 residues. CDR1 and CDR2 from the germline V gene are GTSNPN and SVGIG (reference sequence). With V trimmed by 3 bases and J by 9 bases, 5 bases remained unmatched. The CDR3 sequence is CAWRLRDRGSPLHF. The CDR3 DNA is TGTGCCTGGAGGCTCCGGGACAGGGGTTCACCCCTCCACTTT.

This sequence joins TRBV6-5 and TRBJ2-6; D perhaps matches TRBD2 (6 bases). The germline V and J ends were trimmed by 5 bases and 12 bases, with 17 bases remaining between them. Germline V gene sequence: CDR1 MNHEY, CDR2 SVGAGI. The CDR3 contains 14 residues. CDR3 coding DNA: TGTGCCAGCAGTAAGCCCGGGACTGGATCCGTCCTGACTTTC. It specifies CASSKPGTGSVLTF.

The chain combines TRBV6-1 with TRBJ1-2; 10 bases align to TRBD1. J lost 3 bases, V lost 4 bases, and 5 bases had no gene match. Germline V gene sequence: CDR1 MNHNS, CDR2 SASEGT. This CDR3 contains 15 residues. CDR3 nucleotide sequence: TGTGCCAGCAGTGCCGGGACAGGGGACTACTATGGCTACACCTTC. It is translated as CASSAGTGDYYGYTF.

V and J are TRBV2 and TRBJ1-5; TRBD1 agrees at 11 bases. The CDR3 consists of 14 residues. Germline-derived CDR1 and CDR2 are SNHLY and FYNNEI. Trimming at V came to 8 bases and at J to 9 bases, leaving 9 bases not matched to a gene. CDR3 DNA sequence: TGTGCCAGCGGACAGGGGGCAGGGGGCCGGCCCCAGCATTTT. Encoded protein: CASGQGAGGRPQHF.

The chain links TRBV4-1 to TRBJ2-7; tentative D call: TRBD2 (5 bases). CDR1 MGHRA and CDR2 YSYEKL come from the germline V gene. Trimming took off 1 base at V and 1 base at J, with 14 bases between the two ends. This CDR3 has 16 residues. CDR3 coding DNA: TGCGCCAGCAGCCAAGTGGCGGGCGAAGGATCCTACGAGCAGTACTTC. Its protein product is CASSQVAGEGSYEQYF.

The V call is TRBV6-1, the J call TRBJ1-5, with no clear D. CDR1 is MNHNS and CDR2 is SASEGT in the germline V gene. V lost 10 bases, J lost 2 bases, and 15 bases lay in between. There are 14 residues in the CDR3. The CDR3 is CATSDGRGNQPQHF. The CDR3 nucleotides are TGTGCCACCTCGGACGGGCGCGGCAATCAGCCCCAGCATTTT.

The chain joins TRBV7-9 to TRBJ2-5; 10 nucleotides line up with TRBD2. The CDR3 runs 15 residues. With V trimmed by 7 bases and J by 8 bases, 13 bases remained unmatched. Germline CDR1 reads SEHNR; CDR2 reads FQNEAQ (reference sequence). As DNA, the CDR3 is TGTGCCAGCATGATACTTAGCGGGGGGAAGAGAACCCAGTACTTC. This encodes CASMILSGGKRTQYF. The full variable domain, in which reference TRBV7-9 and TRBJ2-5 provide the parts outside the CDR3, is DTGVSQNPRHKITKRGQNVTFRCDPISEHNRLYWYRQTLGQGPEFLTYFQNEAQLEKSRLLSDRFSAERPKGSFSTLEIQRTEQGDSAMYLCASMILSGGKRTQYFGPGTRLLVL.

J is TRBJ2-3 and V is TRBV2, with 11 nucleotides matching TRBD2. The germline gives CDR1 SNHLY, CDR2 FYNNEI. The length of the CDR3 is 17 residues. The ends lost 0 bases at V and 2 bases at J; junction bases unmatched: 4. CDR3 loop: CASSEARLAGLTDTQYF. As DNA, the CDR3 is TGTGCCAGCAGTGAAGCGAGACTAGCGGGACTCACAGATACGCAGTATTTT.

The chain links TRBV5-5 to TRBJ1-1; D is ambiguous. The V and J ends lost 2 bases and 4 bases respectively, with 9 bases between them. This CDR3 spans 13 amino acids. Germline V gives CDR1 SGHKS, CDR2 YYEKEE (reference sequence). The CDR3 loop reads CASSFWESTEAFF. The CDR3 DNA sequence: TGTGCCAGCAGCTTTTGGGAATCCACTGAAGCTTTCTTT.

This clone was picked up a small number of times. The CDR3 region is CASSAQGQVNTEAFF. CDR3 DNA: TGTGCCAGCAGTGCCCAAGGACAGGTAAACACTGAAGCTTTCTTT. This chain uses TRBV6-1 with TRBJ1-1; TRBD1 aligns across 7 bases. Unmatched junction bases numbered 7, after V lost 4 bases and J lost 2 bases. The germline V gene encodes CDR1 MNHNS and CDR2 SASEGT. CDR3 size: 15 residues.

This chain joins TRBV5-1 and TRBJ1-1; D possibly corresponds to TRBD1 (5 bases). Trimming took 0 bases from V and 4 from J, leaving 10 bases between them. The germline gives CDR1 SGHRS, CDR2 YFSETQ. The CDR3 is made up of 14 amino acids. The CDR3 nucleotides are TGCGCCAGCAGCTTGGAAAGGGGCGGCACTGAAGCTTTCTTT. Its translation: CASSLERGGTEAFF.

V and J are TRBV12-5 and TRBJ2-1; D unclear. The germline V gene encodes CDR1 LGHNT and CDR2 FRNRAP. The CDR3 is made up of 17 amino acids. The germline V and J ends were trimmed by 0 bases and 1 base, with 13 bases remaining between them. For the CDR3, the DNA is TGTGCTAGTGGTTTGGTACATCAACCGGTTTCCTACAATGAGCAGTTCTTC. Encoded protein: CASGLVHQPVSYNEQFF.

The CDR3 nucleotides read TGTGCCAGCAGCAAAAAAACAAATCACCCCAATCAGCCCCAGCATTTT. Translating it yields CASSKKTNHPNQPQHF. The rearrangement uses TRBV7-8 and TRBJ1-5; no clear D gene. Germline CDR1 reads SGHVS; CDR2 reads FQNEAQ. Trimming removed 5 bases from V and 3 bases from J, with 17 bases in between. The length of the CDR3 is 16 residues.

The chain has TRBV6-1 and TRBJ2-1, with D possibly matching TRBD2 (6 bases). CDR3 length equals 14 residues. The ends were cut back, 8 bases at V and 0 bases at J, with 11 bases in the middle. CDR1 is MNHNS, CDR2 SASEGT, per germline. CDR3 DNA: TGTGCCAGCGGGGACTTCGACTCCTACAATGAGCAGTTCTTC. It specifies CASGDFDSYNEQFF.

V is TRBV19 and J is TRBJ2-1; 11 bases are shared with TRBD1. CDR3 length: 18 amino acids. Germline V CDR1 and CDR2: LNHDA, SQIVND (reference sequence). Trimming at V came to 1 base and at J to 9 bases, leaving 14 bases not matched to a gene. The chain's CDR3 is CASSIGWLGTGGQAEQFF. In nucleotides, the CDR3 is TGTGCCAGTAGTATAGGGTGGTTGGGGACAGGGGGTCAAGCTGAGCAGTTCTTC.

This chain's CDR3 is CAWSVREDNHHQETQYF. The CDR3, as DNA: TGTGCCTGGAGTGTAAGGGAGGACAATCACCACCAAGAGACCCAGTACTTC. V is TRBV30 and J is TRBJ2-5, with D maybe TRBD2 (6 bases). Germline CDR1 GTSNPN, CDR2 SVGIG (reference sequence). V lost 0 bases and J 0 bases, leaving 17 bases between the germline ends. The CDR3 is 17 amino acids.

As DNA, the CDR3 is TGTGCCAGCAGCCGGGCGGGGACACCGTATGGCTACACCTTC. It codes for CASSRAGTPYGYTF. The rearrangement joins TRBV5-4 to TRBJ1-2; D might be TRBD1 (6 bases). The V gene's germline CDR1 is SGHNT and CDR2 YYREEE (reference sequence). V was trimmed by 4 bases and J by 5 bases, leaving 15 bases between them. The CDR3 totals 14 residues.

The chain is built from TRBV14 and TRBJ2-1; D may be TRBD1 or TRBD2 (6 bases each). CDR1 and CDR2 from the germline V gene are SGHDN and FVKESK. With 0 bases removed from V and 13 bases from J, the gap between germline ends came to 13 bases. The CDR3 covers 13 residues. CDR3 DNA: TGTGCCAGCAGCCAAGATCTTACGGGGGCCCAGTTCTTC. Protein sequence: CASSQDLTGAQFF.

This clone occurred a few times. Here the CDR3 DNA reads TGTGCCAGCAGCCCGAACAGACAGGGTCCCGAGACCCAGTACTTC. Translating gives CASSPNRQGPETQYF. The chain links TRBV7-8 to TRBJ2-5, with TRBD1 matching over 7 bases. After removal of 5 bases from V and 5 bases from J, the junction contained 11 bases not matched to a gene. In germline, CDR1 is SGHVS, CDR2 FQNEAQ. The CDR3 has 15 amino acids.

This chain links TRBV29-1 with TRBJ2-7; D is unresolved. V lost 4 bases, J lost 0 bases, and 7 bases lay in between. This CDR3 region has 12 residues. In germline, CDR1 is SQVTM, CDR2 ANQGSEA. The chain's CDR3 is CSVGVSSYEQYF. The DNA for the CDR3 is TGCAGCGTTGGGGTCAGCTCCTACGAGCAGTACTTC.

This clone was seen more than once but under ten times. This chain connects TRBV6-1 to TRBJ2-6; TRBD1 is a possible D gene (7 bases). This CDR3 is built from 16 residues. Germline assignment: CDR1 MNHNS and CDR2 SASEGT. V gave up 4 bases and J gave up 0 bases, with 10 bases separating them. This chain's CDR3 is CASSGGTASGANVLTF. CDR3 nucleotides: TGTGCCAGCAGTGGCGGGACAGCCTCTGGGGCCAACGTCCTGACTTTC.

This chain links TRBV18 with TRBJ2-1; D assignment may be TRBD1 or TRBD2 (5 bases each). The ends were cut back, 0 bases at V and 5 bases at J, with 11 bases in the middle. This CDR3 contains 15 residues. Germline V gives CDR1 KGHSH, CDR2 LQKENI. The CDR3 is CASSPPGRSNNEQFF. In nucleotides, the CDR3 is TGTGCCAGCTCACCACCGGGACGGTCAAACAATGAGCAGTTCTTC.

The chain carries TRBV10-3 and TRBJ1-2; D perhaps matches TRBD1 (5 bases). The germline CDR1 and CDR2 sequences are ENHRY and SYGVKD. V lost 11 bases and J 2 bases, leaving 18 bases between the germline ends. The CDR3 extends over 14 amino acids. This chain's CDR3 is CAASPIGGNYGYTF. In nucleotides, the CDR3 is TGTGCCGCAAGCCCCATCGGGGGAAACTATGGCTACACCTTC.

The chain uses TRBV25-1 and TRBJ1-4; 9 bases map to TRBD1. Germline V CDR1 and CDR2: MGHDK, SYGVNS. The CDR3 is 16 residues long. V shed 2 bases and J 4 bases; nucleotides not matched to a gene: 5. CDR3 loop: CASSEIDRGINEKLFF. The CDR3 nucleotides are TGTGCCAGCAGTGAAATAGACAGGGGGATTAATGAAAAACTGTTTTTT.

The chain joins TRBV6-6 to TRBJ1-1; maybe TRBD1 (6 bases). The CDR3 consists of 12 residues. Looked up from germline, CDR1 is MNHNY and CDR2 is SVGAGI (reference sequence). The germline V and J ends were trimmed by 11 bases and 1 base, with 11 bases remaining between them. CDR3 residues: CAGGQPNTEAFF. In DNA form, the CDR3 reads TGTGCCGGTGGACAGCCGAACACTGAAGCTTTCTTT.

CDR3 nucleotides: TGTGCCAGCAGCATAGGGACAGGGAGGAGCGGCTACACCTTC. It codes for CASSIGTGRSGYTF. The chain has TRBV5-6 and TRBJ1-2, with TRBD1 matching over 9 bases. After removal of 4 bases from V and 8 bases from J, the junction contained 9 bases not matched to a gene. CDR3 length equals 14 residues. Per the germline V gene, CDR1 is SGHDT and CDR2 is YYEEEE. Drawing the rest from reference TRBV5-6 and TRBJ1-2, the complete variable domain is DAGVTQSPTHLIKTRGQQVTLRCSPKSGHDTVSWYQQALGQGPQFIFQYYEEEERQRGNFPDRFSGHQFPNYSSELNVNALLLGDSALYLCASSIGTGRSGYTFGSGTRLTVV.

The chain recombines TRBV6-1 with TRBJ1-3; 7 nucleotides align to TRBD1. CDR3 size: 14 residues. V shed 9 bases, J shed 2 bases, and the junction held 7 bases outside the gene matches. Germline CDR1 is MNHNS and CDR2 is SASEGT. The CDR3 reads CASFGTDPGNTIYF. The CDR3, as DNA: TGTGCCAGTTTTGGGACAGATCCTGGAAACACCATATATTTT.